A selection of T cell receptor beta chains follows, all from one sample in a study of T-cell memory formation after mild COVID-19. Each CDR3 protein gets one entry after TCRdb re-called the 5' RACE reads with MiXCR. The sample yields over 500,000 distinct CDR3 sequences, 15% to 20% seen once. Sequenced material: PBMCs or a T cell subset sorted from them (not recorded which). These TCRs come from an adult woman who had mild COVID-19 (a few samples of this study predate the infection). Cell type and time point are not known. The CDR3 runs from the conserved cysteine through the conserved F or W. A D gene is named only where the DNA matches it firmly. Clone sizes are given selectively: once, few, many, or a class where the clone is expanded.

J gene	D gene	CDR3 length	V gene	clone size	CDR3 protein	CDR3 DNA
TRBJ1-5	NA	14	TRBV12-3/TRBV12-4	NA	CASSLSAANQPQHF	TGTGCCAGCAGTTTATCGGCAGCTAATCAGCCCCAGCATTTT
TRBJ1-1	NA	13	TRBV12-3/TRBV12-4	few	CASSTRRSTEAFF	TGTGCCAGCAGCACCCGGCGGAGCACTGAAGCTTTCTTT
TRBJ2-2	NA	16	TRBV7-6	NA	CASSPRGRQNTGELFF	TGTGCCAGCAGCCCGAGGGGACGCCAGAACACCGGGGAGCTGTTTTTT
TRBJ1-5	NA	13	TRBV5-5	NA	CASRMGKNQPQHF	TGTGCCAGCAGGATGGGAAAGAATCAGCCCCAGCATTTT
TRBJ2-1	TRBD2	16	TRBV4-3	NA	CASSLRPSGSDDEQFF	TGCGCCAGCAGCCTCCGGCCTAGCGGGAGTGACGATGAGCAGTTCTTC
TRBJ2-3	NA	12	TRBV6-1	NA	CASRISTDTQYF	TGTGCCAGCAGAATAAGCACAGATACGCAGTATTTT
TRBJ2-1	NA	16	TRBV7-3	few	CASSFVGLGGYNEQFF	TGTGCCAGCAGCTTCGTTGGCCTCGGGGGCTACAATGAGCAGTTCTTC
TRBJ2-7	TRBD2	16	TRBV7-6	few	CASSSTAASGSYEQYF	TGTGCCAGCAGCTCCACAGCGGCTAGCGGTTCCTACGAGCAGTACTTC
TRBJ2-7	TRBD1	15	TRBV7-6	NA	CASSSWTGSSYEQYF	TGTGCCAGCAGCTCCTGGACAGGGAGCTCCTACGAGCAGTACTTC
TRBJ2-3	TRBD2	16	TRBV6-4	few	CASSVTAGGPGDTQYF	TGTGCCAGCAGTGTTACGGCGGGGGGGCCAGGAGATACGCAGTATTTT
TRBJ1-5	NA	16	TRBV7-2	many	CASSPEIGVSNQPQHF	TGTGCCAGCAGCCCCGAGATTGGAGTTAGCAATCAGCCCCAGCATTTT
TRBJ2-3	NA	15	TRBV20-1	many	CSASYSPIGTDTQYF	TGCAGTGCTAGTTATTCCCCAATAGGGACAGATACGCAGTATTTT
TRBJ2-3	NA	16	TRBV9	NA	CASSLTAGRNTDTQYF	TGTGCCAGCAGCCTTACAGCGGGCCGTAACACAGATACGCAGTATTTT
TRBJ2-7	NA	16	TRBV2	NA	CASSEGFDSLVYEQYF	TGTGCCAGCAGTGAGGGTTTTGATAGCTTAGTGTACGAGCAGTACTTC
TRBJ2-1	NA	15	TRBV20-1	NA	CSARDAGWGYNEQFF	TGCAGTGCTAGAGATGCAGGGTGGGGGTACAATGAGCAGTTCTTC
TRBJ2-1	NA	12	TRBV12-3/TRBV12-4	NA	CASSLAGGGRIF	TGTGCCAGCAGTTTAGCGGGGGGGGGCCGGATCTTC
TRBJ1-2	NA	15	TRBV13	few	CASSATEAPNYGYTF	TGTGCCAGCAGCGCAACGGAGGCCCCTAACTATGGCTACACCTTC
TRBJ2-7	TRBD2	17	TRBV5-4	many	CASRPASGTSGIYEQYF	TGTGCCAGCAGACCGGCCTCGGGGACTAGCGGGATCTACGAGCAGTACTTC
TRBJ1-1	TRBD1	18	TRBV4-1	NA	CASSPLGQGRTVNTEAFF	TGCGCCAGCAGCCCCCTTGGACAGGGAAGGACCGTGAACACTGAAGCTTTCTTT
TRBJ2-7	TRBD2	19	TRBV11-2	few	CASSLVWLAGVDKDYEQYF	TGTGCCAGCAGCTTAGTATGGCTAGCGGGAGTAGATAAGGACTACGAGCAGTACTTC
TRBJ2-1	NA	12	TRBV12-3/TRBV12-4	NA	CASSLTPHEQFF	TGTGCCAGCAGCCTGACCCCTCACGAGCAGTTCTTC
TRBJ1-1	NA	13	TRBV14	few	CASSQAWVTEAFF	TGTGCCAGCAGCCAAGCGTGGGTCACTGAAGCTTTCTTT
TRBJ2-3	TRBD2	14	TRBV18	NA	CASSPAGSGITQYF	TGTGCCAGCTCACCCGCCGGAAGCGGGATAACGCAGTATTTT
TRBJ2-7	NA	13	TRBV5-5	few	CASSSDSLYEQYF	TGTGCCAGCAGCTCGGACAGTCTTTACGAGCAGTACTTC
TRBJ2-5	NA	13	TRBV7-9	few	CASSGQGQETQYF	TGTGCCAGCAGCGGTCAGGGCCAAGAGACCCAGTACTTC
TRBJ2-2	TRBD1	14	TRBV20-1	few	CSAAGGRYTGELFF	TGCAGTGCTGCAGGGGGCCGGTACACCGGGGAGCTGTTTTTT
TRBJ2-3	NA	15	TRBV7-3	few	CASSSRLGGTDTQYF	TGTGCCAGCAGTTCCCGTTTGGGGGGCACAGATACGCAGTATTTT
TRBJ1-1	TRBD1	16	TRBV5-1	NA	CASRRTGEGVNTEAFF	TGCGCCAGCAGACGGACAGGGGAAGGTGTGAACACTGAAGCTTTCTTT
TRBJ2-1	NA	19	TRBV7-9	few	CASSLEVMDRGGAYNEQFF	TGTGCCAGCAGCTTAGAGGTAATGGATAGAGGCGGAGCCTACAATGAGCAGTTCTTC
TRBJ2-2	TRBD2	20	TRBV7-9	NA	CASSSSLAGGETANTGELFF	TGTGCCAGCAGCTCTTCGCTAGCGGGAGGCGAAACGGCGAACACCGGGGAGCTGTTTTTT
TRBJ2-7	TRBD2	13	TRBV6-1	NA	CASRLAPAYEQYF	TGTGCCAGCAGACTAGCGCCAGCCTACGAGCAGTACTTC
TRBJ2-3	TRBD2	13	TRBV5-1	NA	CASRAGTSDTQYF	TGCGCCAGCAGGGCCGGGACTAGCGATACGCAGTATTTT
TRBJ2-1	NA	13	TRBV3-1	NA	CASSRRSYNEQFF	TGTGCCAGCAGCCGCCGCTCCTACAATGAGCAGTTCTTC